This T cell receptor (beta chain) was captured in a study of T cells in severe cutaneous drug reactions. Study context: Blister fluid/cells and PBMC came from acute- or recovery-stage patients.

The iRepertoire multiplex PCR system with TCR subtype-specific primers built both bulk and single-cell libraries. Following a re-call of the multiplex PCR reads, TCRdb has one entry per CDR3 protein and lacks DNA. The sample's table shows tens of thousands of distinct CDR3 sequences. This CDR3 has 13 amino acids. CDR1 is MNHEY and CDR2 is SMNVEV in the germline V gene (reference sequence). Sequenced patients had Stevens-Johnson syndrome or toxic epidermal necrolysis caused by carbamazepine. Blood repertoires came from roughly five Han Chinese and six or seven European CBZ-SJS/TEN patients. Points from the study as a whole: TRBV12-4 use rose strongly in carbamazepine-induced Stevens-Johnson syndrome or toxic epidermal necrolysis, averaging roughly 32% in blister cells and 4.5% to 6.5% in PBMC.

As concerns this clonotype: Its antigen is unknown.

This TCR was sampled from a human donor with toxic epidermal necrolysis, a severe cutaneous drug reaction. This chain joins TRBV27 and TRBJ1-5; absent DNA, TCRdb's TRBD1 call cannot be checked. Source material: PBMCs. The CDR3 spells CASSRTTNQPQHF.